The 17 T cell receptor beta chains below all came from one sample that was sequenced in a study of cytomegalovirus exposure and HLA in healthy donors. The primer mix had 60 Vbeta and 13 Jbeta primers. The protocol was immunoSEQ multiplex PCR, while the TCRdb copy is restricted to in-frame clones and leaves out a portion. The sample shows around 130,000 clones, around four fifths of them seen only once. The specimen sequenced was PBMCs. The receptors were sampled from a man aged 30 to 39 in good health and CMV-seronegative.

The V gene is TRBV15, the J gene TRBJ1-2; 7 bases align to TRBD1. The ends lost 5 bases at V and 3 bases at J; junction bases unmatched: 12. CDR1 is LNHNV, CDR2 YYDKDF, per germline (reference sequence). The CDR3 consists of 16 residues. CDR3 sequence (DNA): TGTGCCACCAGCGCCCGTAGGGGGCAACCGCACTATGGCTACACCTTC. It specifies CATSARRGQPHYGYTF.

The chain links TRBV27 to TRBJ1-4, with a weak D call TRBD1 (6 bases). CDR1 is MNHEY and CDR2 is SMNVEV in the germline V gene (reference sequence). Between the trimmed V and J ends, which lost 1 base and 0 bases, there was a span of 15 bases. This CDR3 has 18 residues. Here the CDR3 DNA reads TGTGCCAGCAGTTTATATGGACAGACGCTTGCAACTAATGAAAAACTGTTTTTT. Its translation: CASSLYGQTLATNEKLFF.

The chain has TRBV7-2 and TRBJ1-5, with a possible D match to TRBD1 (5 bases). This CDR3 comprises 15 residues. V lost 5 bases and J 5 bases, leaving 16 bases between the germline ends. Germline V lookup: CDR1 SGHTA, CDR2 FQGNSA. The CDR3 DNA follows: TGTGCCAGCAGCCAACAAGCCGACAGTGATCAGCCCCAGCATTTT. Residues: CASSQQADSDQPQHF.

The V call is TRBV27, the J call TRBJ1-6; 9 nucleotides agree with TRBD1. V trimming: 5 bases; J trimming: 7 bases; junction bases outside the gene matches: 3. This CDR3 spans 14 amino acids. CDR1 and CDR2 from the germline V gene are MNHEY and SMNVEV (reference sequence). The CDR3 DNA reads TGTGCCAGCAGTGCGGGACAGGGAAATTCACCCCTCCACTTT. It codes for CASSAGQGNSPLHF.

J is TRBJ1-1 and V is TRBV5-1, with 10 bases aligning to TRBD1. Germline V gene data show CDR1 as SGHRS and CDR2 as YFSETQ. After removal of 4 bases from V and 0 bases from J, the junction contained 6 bases not matched to a gene. The length of the CDR3 is 16 residues. CDR3 in amino acids: CASSDDRGPLNTEAFF. CDR3 DNA sequence: TGCGCCAGCAGCGACGACAGGGGGCCATTGAACACTGAAGCTTTCTTT.

The table lists this clone with a count of one. V gene TRBV29-1 combines with J gene TRBJ2-7; 10 bases line up with TRBD2. The CDR3 contains 15 residues. V trimming: 3 bases; J trimming: 3 bases; junction bases outside the gene matches: 8. The V gene's germline CDR1 is SQVTM and CDR2 ANQGSEA. CDR3 residues: CSVDGTSGDDYEQYF. The CDR3 DNA reads as TGCAGCGTTGATGGTACTAGCGGGGATGACTACGAGCAGTACTTC.

The gene calls are TRBV7-9 and TRBJ2-5; 8 bases are a match to TRBD2. J lost 2 bases, V lost 1 base, and 9 bases had no gene match. CDR3 length equals 17 residues. Germline lookup yields CDR1 SEHNR and CDR2 FQNEAQ (reference sequence). CDR3 protein: CASSLDPREAPQETQYF. The CDR3 nucleotides read TGTGCCAGCAGCTTAGACCCGCGGGAGGCGCCTCAAGAGACCCAGTACTTC.

The chain has TRBV5-1 and TRBJ2-3; 7 bases are shared with TRBD2. Germline V CDR1 and CDR2: SGHRS, YFSETQ. The CDR3 has 16 amino acids. Germline trimming cut 6 bases from V and 0 bases from J; bases unmatched to any gene: 10. CDR3: CASTNPAGRSTDTQYF. The CDR3 DNA reads as TGCGCCAGCACGAACCCCGCCGGGAGGAGCACAGATACGCAGTATTTT.

This chain uses TRBV18 with TRBJ2-5, with D maybe TRBD2 (5 bases). Germline V gene sequence: CDR1 KGHSH, CDR2 LQKENI. This CDR3 comprises 13 residues. The V end lost 0 bases, the J end lost 6 bases, and 8 bases lay between the germline ends. The CDR3 DNA sequence: TGTGCCAGCTCACCACCCTGGGAGAAGACCCAGTACTTC. Protein: CASSPPWEKTQYF.

The gene calls are TRBV7-2 and TRBJ1-6, with 11 positions matching TRBD1. The V segment lost 1 base and the J segment 10 bases; nucleotides outside the gene matches: 6. The length of the CDR3 is 16 residues. Germline loops: CDR1 SGHTA, CDR2 FQGNSA. This CDR3 reads CASSLDRDRGSSPLHF. The CDR3 nucleotides read TGTGCCAGCAGCTTAGACCGGGACAGGGGGTCCTCACCCCTCCACTTT. Based on the CDR3 plus reference TRBV7-2 and TRBJ1-6, the full variable domain is GAGVSQSPSNKVTEKGKDVELRCDPISGHTALYWYRQSLGQGLEFLIYFQGNSAPDKSGLPSDRFSAERTGGSVSTLTIQRTQQEDSAVYLCASSLDRDRGSSPLHFGNGTRLTVT.

The chain employs TRBV7-9 and TRBJ1-6; possible D gene TRBD1, 6 bases. From germline, CDR1 is SEHNR and CDR2 FQNEAQ (reference sequence). V lost 8 bases, J lost 7 bases, and 18 bases lay in between. The CDR3 contains 15 residues. The CDR3 is CASSVGGWRNSPLHF. The CDR3 nucleotides are TGTGCCAGCTCGGTAGGGGGTTGGAGGAATTCACCCCTCCACTTT.

V and J are TRBV7-2 and TRBJ2-1; TRBD2 agrees at 10 bases. The V gene's germline CDR1 is SGHTA and CDR2 FQGNSA. The CDR3 is made up of 16 amino acids. Trimming at V came to 4 bases and at J to 9 bases, leaving 12 bases not matched to a gene. CDR3 sequence: CASSWVVRSSGSEQFF. CDR3 coding DNA: TGTGCCAGCAGCTGGGTCGTACGGTCTAGCGGGAGTGAGCAGTTCTTC.

V is TRBV2 and J is TRBJ2-3, with TRBD2 matching 11 bases. Germline V gene lookup returns CDR1 SNHLY and CDR2 FYNNEI. V dropped 8 bases and J dropped 2; count of bases not matched to a gene: 9. This CDR3 region has 16 residues. The CDR3 sequence: CASVRTSGSVTDTQYF. CDR3 DNA: TGTGCCAGCGTTAGGACTAGCGGGTCCGTCACAGATACGCAGTATTTT.

This chain uses TRBV28 with TRBJ2-1, with D perhaps TRBD1 (5 bases). The germline CDR1 and CDR2 sequences are MDHEN and SYDVKM. V lost 7 bases and J lost 9, with 22 bases in between. The CDR3 totals 15 residues. This CDR3 reads CASTPSTVMSGEQFF. CDR3 DNA sequence: TGTGCCAGCACACCCTCGACAGTAATGAGTGGTGAGCAGTTCTTC.

The chain employs TRBV7-2 and TRBJ2-2, with D possibly TRBD1 on 5 matching bases. This CDR3 has 12 amino acids. CDR1 SGHTA and CDR2 FQGNSA come from the germline V gene. V was shortened by 4 bases and J by 15 bases, with 15 bases between the two germline ends. The CDR3 spells CASSSGQPRVFF. DNA for the CDR3: TGTGCCAGCAGCTCAGGGCAGCCCCGGGTGTTTTTT.

This clone was recorded once. The gene calls are TRBV13 and TRBJ2-3; 13 bases map to TRBD2. The V and J ends lost 5 bases and 2 bases, in that order; junction bases with no gene match: 16. The CDR3 length is 20 residues. Looked up from germline, CDR1 is PRHDT and CDR2 is FYEKMQ (reference sequence). The DNA for the CDR3 is TGTGCCAGCAGCAAGGACGGAGGTCCGGGACTAGCGGGAAACACAGATACGCAGTATTTT. Translation: CASSKDGGPGLAGNTDTQYF.

The chain joins TRBV28 to TRBJ1-3, with D possibly matching TRBD1 (6 bases). In germline, CDR1 is MDHEN, CDR2 SYDVKM. With 2 bases removed from V and 0 bases from J, the gap between germline ends came to 14 bases. This CDR3 has 17 residues. CDR3 sequence: CASSLGGAQSSGNTIYF. DNA of the CDR3: TGTGCCAGCAGTTTAGGGGGGGCCCAGAGCTCTGGAAACACCATATATTTT.